The subject of this entry is one T cell receptor beta chain. The identical CDR3 is also encoded by other nucleotide sequences in the sample. Sequencing used immunoSEQ multiplex PCR; TCRdb keeps in-frame clones, though not all of them. The table shows 200,000 to 250,000 clones, with 75% to 85% occurring only once. This record comes from a study of blood T cell repertoires in COVID-19. Study background: The United States, Italy and Spain were the sources of the acute and convalescent COVID-19 samples. T cells, B-cell-depleted T cells, or PBMCs supplied cDNA or gDNA.

Germline trimming cut 2 bases from V and 0 bases from J; bases unmatched to any gene: 2. In germline, CDR1 is SGHTA, CDR2 FQGTGA. The CDR3 length is 16 residues. The sequence derives from a young man with acute COVID-19. The sample was PBMCs or T cells enriched from blood (not recorded which). This sequence joins TRBV7-3 and TRBJ2-2; 8 bases line up with TRBD2. The DNA of the CDR3 is TGTGCCAGCAGCTTATTAGCGGGGCCGAACACCGGGGAGCTGTTTTTT. As protein: CASSLLAGPNTGELFF.